These 15 T cell receptor beta chains were sequenced from one sample in a study of cytomegalovirus exposure and HLA in healthy donors. Primers for the PCR totalled 60 Vbeta and 13 Jbeta. This table comes from immunoSEQ multiplex PCR, and its TCRdb copy is limited to in-frame clones, with some not included. Of 150,000 to 200,000 clones listed, about 75% are singletons. The specimen was PBMCs. The source of these receptors is a middle-aged man in good health and CMV-seropositive.

This clone turned up a few times. V gene TRBV6-5 combines with J gene TRBJ1-4; TRBD1 matches 9 bases. V shed 5 bases and J 2 bases; nucleotides not matched to a gene: 3. The CDR3 covers 15 residues. Germline CDR1 MNHEY, CDR2 SVGAGI. Here the CDR3 DNA reads TGTGCCAGCAGTCGGACAGGGGCCACTAATGAAAAACTGTTTTTT. Translation gives CASSRTGATNEKLFF.

The chain couples TRBV6-6 to TRBJ2-3; 7 nucleotides line up with TRBD1. The CDR3 has 15 amino acids. Unmatched junction bases numbered 8, after V lost 6 bases and J lost 2 bases. Germline-derived CDR1 and CDR2 are MNHNY and SVGAGI (reference sequence). DNA for the CDR3: TGTGCCAGCAGCCAAAGGGGGACAGCCACAGATACGCAGTATTTT. It encodes CASSQRGTATDTQYF.

This chain links TRBV14 with TRBJ2-3, with 9 bases matching TRBD1. V lost 5 bases and J lost 5; bases outside the gene matches: 11. Germline V gene sequence: CDR1 SGHDN, CDR2 FVKESK. The CDR3 length is 16 residues. The CDR3 protein is CASSKRRTGVGDTQYF. The CDR3, as DNA: TGTGCCAGCAGCAAAAGACGGACAGGGGTTGGAGATACGCAGTATTTT.

This sequence joins TRBV19 and TRBJ2-7, with D possibly TRBD1 on 5 matching bases. The germline CDR1 and CDR2 sequences are LNHDA and SQIVND (reference sequence). This CDR3 has 14 residues. Trimming cost V 5 bases and J 3 bases, with 14 bases left between them. CDR3 in amino acids: CASSSQDKVYEQYF. The CDR3 DNA reads as TGTGCCAGTAGTTCACAGGATAAGGTCTACGAGCAGTACTTC.

This chain connects TRBV5-6 to TRBJ2-3; the match to TRBD2 covers 7 bases. CDR1 is SGHDT, CDR2 YYEEEE, per germline. CDR3 size: 15 residues. Trimming cost V 0 bases and J 6 bases; bases outside gene matches: 7. The CDR3 loop reads CASSLGGRGSDTQYF. The CDR3 DNA is TGTGCCAGCAGCTTGGGCGGGAGAGGGTCGGATACGCAGTATTTT.

This clone showed up just a few times. The V call is TRBV19, the J call TRBJ1-1; 9 bases map to TRBD1. The CDR3 consists of 16 residues. The V gene end was trimmed by 7 bases and the J gene end by 0 bases; junction bases not matched to a gene: 9. CDR1 LNHDA and CDR2 SQIVND come from the germline V gene (reference sequence). The CDR3 protein is CASTLGTGRLNTEAFF. CDR3 bases: TGTGCCAGTACTCTGGGGACAGGGAGATTGAACACTGAAGCTTTCTTT.

J is TRBJ2-6 and V is TRBV7-3; D may be TRBD1 (5 bases). From germline, CDR1 is SGHTA and CDR2 FQGTGA. The CDR3 has 16 residues. Trimming removed 4 bases at V and 3 bases at J, with 13 bases between. CDR3 protein: CASSSSQGGGANVLTF. CDR3 DNA: TGTGCCAGCAGCTCATCTCAGGGTGGTGGGGCCAACGTCCTGACTTTC.

This clone appeared a few times. This chain links TRBV7-8 with TRBJ2-5; the D gene is possibly TRBD1 (6 bases). CDR3 size: 17 residues. CDR1 and CDR2 (germline): SGHVS, FQNEAQ. Trimming cost V 2 bases and J 5 bases, with 21 bases left between them. CDR3 protein: CASSLQSYRDRRETQYF. The DNA for the CDR3 is TGTGCCAGCAGCTTACAGTCTTACAGGGACCGACGGGAGACCCAGTACTTC.

The chain has TRBV19 and TRBJ2-6; D not resolved. Germline V gives CDR1 LNHDA, CDR2 SQIVND (reference sequence). The CDR3 sequence is 13 residues long. The V and J ends lost 4 bases and 2 bases respectively, with 3 bases between them. As DNA, the CDR3 is TGTGCCAGTAGTAGGCCTGGGGCCAACGTCCTGACTTTC. Amino acid sequence: CASSRPGANVLTF.

The chain couples TRBV7-9 to TRBJ2-6; D gene unclear. Trimming took off 7 bases at V and 2 bases at J, with 6 bases between the two ends. This CDR3 has 13 residues. The V gene's germline CDR1 is SEHNR and CDR2 FQNEAQ (reference sequence). In DNA, the CDR3 is TGTGCCAGCACCTTCACTGGGGCCAACGTCCTGACTTTC. This codes for CASTFTGANVLTF.

The V gene is TRBV5-4, the J gene TRBJ2-2; the match to TRBD2 covers 7 bases. CDR3 length equals 16 residues. After removal of 3 bases from V and 0 bases from J, the junction contained 5 bases not matched to a gene. Germline V gene data show CDR1 as SGHNT and CDR2 as YYREEE (reference sequence). The CDR3 here is CASSSSSGTNTGELFF. CDR3 coding DNA: TGTGCCAGCAGCTCCTCTAGCGGCACGAACACCGGGGAGCTGTTTTTT.

The rearrangement links TRBV7-9 to TRBJ2-3; TRBD2 aligns across 8 bases. With 5 bases clipped from V and 2 bases from J, the junction kept 6 bases outside the gene matches. CDR3 length equals 15 residues. From germline, CDR1 is SEHNR and CDR2 FQNEAQ (reference sequence). The CDR3 spells CASSPIAGSTDTQYF. In DNA, the CDR3 is TGTGCCAGCAGCCCCATAGCGGGGTCCACAGATACGCAGTATTTT.

The chain uses TRBV7-3 and TRBJ2-1; 11 bases line up with TRBD1. Trimming cost V 3 bases and J 6 bases; bases outside gene matches: 13. Looked up from germline, CDR1 is SGHTA and CDR2 is FQGTGA. The CDR3 spans 18 residues. CDR3 DNA: TGTGCCAGCAGCTTCAACCCCCCCGGGACAGGGGGTGTCAATGAGCAGTTCTTC. The encoded protein is CASSFNPPGTGGVNEQFF.

This clone occurred once. This sequence joins TRBV7-2 and TRBJ2-5; 7 nucleotides align to TRBD2. CDR1 is SGHTA, CDR2 FQGNSA, per germline. This CDR3 spans 15 amino acids. Losses at the gene ends were 6 bases for V and 3 bases for J; bases not matched to a gene: 10. CDR3 nucleotides: TGTGCCAGCAGGTTGGGGCTAGCGGTAAAAGAGACCCAGTACTTC. Translated, it gives CASRLGLAVKETQYF.

J is TRBJ2-7 and V is TRBV6-1, with 7 bases matching TRBD1. Germline V gene sequence: CDR1 MNHNS, CDR2 SASEGT. The ends lost 7 bases at V and 0 bases at J; junction bases unmatched: 9. The CDR3 covers 15 residues. The CDR3 loop is CASNRGDSFSYEQYF. CDR3 bases: TGTGCCAGCAACCGAGGGGACAGCTTCTCCTACGAGCAGTACTTC.